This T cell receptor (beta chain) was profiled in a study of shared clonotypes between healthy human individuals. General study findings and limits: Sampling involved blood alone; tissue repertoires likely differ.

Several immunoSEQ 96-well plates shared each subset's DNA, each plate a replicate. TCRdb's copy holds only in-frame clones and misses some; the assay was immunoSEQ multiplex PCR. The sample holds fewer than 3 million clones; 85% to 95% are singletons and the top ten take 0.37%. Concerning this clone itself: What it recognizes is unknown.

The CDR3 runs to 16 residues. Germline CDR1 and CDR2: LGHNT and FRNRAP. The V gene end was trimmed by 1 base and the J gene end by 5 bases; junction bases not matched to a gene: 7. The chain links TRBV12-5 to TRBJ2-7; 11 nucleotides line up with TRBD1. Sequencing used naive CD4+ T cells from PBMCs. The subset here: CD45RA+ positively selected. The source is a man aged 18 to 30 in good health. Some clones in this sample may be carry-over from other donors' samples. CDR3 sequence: CASGLGIGTGGDEQYF. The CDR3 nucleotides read TGTGCTAGTGGTTTGGGTATCGGGACAGGGGGTGACGAGCAGTACTTC.